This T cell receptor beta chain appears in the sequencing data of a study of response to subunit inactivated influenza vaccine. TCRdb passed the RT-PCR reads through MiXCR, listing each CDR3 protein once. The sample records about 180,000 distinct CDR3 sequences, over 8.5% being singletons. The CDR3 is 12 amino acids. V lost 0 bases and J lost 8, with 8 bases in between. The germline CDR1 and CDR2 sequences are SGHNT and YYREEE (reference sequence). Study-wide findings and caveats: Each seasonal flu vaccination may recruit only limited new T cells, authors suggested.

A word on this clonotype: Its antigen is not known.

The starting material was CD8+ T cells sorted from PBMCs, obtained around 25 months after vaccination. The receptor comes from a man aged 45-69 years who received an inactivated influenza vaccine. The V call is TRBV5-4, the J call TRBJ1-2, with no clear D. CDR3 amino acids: CASSLAAGGYTF. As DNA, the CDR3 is TGTGCCAGCAGCTTGGCGGCTGGCGGCTACACCTTC.